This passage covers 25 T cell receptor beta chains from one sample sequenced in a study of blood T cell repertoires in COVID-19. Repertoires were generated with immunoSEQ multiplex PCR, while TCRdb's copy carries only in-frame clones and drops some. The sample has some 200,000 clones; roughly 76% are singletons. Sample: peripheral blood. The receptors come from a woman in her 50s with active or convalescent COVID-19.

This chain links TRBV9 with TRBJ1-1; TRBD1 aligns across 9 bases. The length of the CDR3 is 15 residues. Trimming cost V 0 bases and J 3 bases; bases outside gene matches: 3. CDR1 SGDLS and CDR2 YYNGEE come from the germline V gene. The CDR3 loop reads CASSVGDRDDTEAFF. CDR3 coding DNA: TGTGCCAGCAGCGTAGGGGACAGGGACGACACTGAAGCTTTCTTT.

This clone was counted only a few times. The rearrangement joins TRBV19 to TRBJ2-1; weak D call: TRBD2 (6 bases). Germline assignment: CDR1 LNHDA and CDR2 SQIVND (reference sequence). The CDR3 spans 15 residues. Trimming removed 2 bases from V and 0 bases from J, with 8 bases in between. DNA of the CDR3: TGTGCCAGTAGTATAAAAGCGGGCTCCTACAATGAGCAGTTCTTC. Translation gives CASSIKAGSYNEQFF.

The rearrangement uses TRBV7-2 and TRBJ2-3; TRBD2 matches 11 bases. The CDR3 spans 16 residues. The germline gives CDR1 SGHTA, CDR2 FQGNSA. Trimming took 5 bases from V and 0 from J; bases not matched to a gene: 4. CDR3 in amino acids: CASSLRTSGSTDTQYF. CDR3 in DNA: TGTGCCAGCAGCCTCCGGACTAGCGGGAGCACAGATACGCAGTATTTT.

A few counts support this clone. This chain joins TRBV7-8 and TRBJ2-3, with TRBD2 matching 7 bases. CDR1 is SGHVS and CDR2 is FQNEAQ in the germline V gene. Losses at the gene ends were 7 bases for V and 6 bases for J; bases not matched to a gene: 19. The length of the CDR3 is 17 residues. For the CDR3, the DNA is TGTGCCAGCATCCCTGCCCTAGCGGCCCCGGGGAGGGATACGCAGTATTTT. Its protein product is CASIPALAAPGRDTQYF.

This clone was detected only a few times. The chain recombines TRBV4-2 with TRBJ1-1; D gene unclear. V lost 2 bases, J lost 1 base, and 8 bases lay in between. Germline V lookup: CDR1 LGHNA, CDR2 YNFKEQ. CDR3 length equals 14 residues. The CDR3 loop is CASSQTVGNTEAFF. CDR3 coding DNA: TGTGCCAGCAGCCAAACAGTGGGGAACACTGAAGCTTTCTTT.

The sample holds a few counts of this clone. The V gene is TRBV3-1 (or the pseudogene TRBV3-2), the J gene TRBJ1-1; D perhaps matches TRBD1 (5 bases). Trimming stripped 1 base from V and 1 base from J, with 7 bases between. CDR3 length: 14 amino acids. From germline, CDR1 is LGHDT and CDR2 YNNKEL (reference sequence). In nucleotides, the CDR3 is TGTGCCAGCAGCCAAGTAGACAGGAACACTGAAGCTTTCTTT. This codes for CASSQVDRNTEAFF.

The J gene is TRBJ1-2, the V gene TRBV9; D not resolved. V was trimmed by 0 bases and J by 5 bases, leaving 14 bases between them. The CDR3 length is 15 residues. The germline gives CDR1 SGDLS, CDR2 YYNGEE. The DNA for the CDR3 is TGTGCCAGCAGCGTAGACGTGAGTGCGCGGTATGGCTACACCTTC. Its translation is CASSVDVSARYGYTF.

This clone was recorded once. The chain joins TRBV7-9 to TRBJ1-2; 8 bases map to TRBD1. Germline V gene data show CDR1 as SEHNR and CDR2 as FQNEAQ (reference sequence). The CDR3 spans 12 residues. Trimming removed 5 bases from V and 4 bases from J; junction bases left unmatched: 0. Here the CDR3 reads CASSGQGYGYTF. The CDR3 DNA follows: TGTGCCAGCAGCGGACAGGGCTATGGCTACACCTTC. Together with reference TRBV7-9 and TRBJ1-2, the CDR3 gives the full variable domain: DTGVSQNPRHKITKRGQNVTFRCDPISEHNRLYWYRQTLGQGPEFLTYFQNEAQLEKSRLLSDRFSAERPKGSFSTLEIQRTEQGDSAMYLCASSGQGYGYTFGSGTRLTVV.

CDR3 sequence (DNA): TGCGCCAGCAGCCAAGATGGCAGGGGCACTGAAGCTTTCTTT. Its translation: CASSQDGRGTEAFF. The chain carries TRBV4-3 and TRBJ1-1; a weak D match, TRBD1 (6 bases). CDR1 and CDR2 (germline): LGHNA, YSLEER. CDR3 length equals 14 residues. Between the trimmed V and J ends, which lost 0 bases and 4 bases, there was a span of 9 bases.

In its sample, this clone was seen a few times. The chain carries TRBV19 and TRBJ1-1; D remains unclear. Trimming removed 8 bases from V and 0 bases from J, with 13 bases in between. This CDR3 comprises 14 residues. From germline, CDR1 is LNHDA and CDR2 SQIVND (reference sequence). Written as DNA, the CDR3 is TGTGCCAGTGCCACACCTCCCCTGAACACTGAAGCTTTCTTT. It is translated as CASATPPLNTEAFF.

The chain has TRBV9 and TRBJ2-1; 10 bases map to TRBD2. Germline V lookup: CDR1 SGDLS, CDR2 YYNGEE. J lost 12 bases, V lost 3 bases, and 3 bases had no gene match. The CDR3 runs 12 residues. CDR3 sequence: CASSGLAGGQFF. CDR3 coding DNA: TGTGCCAGCAGCGGATTAGCGGGAGGGCAGTTCTTC. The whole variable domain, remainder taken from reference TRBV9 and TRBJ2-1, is DSGVTQTPKHLITATGQRVTLRCSPRSGDLSVYWYQQSLDQGLQFLIQYYNGEERAKGNILERFSAQQFPDLHSELNLSSLELGDSALYFCASSGLAGGQFFGPGTRLTVL.

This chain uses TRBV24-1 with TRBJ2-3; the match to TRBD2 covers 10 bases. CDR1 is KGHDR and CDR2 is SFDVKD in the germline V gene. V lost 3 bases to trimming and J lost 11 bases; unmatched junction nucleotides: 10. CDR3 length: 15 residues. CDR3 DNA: TGTGCCACCAGTGATAATAGCGGGAGGATAGGTCAGCAGTATTTT. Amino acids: CATSDNSGRIGQQYF.

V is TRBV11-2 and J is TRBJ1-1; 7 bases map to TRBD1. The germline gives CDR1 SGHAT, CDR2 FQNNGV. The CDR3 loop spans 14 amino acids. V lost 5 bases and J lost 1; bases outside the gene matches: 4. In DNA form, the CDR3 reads TGTGCCAGCAGCACCTGGACAGGGAACACTGAAGCTTTCTTT. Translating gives CASSTWTGNTEAFF.

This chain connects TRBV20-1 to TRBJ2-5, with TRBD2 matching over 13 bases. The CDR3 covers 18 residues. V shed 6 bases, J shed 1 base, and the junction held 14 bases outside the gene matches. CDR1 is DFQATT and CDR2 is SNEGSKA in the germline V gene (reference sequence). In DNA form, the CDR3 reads TGCAGTGCAAGTAAACCCGGGACTAGCGGGGCCTTCCAAGAGACCCAGTACTTC. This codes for CSASKPGTSGAFQETQYF.

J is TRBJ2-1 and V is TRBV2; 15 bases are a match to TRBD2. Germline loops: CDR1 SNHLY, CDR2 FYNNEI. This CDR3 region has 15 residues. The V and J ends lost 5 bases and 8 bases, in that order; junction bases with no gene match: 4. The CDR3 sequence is CASSRTSGRGDEQFF. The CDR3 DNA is TGTGCCAGCAGTCGGACTAGCGGGAGGGGGGATGAGCAGTTCTTC.

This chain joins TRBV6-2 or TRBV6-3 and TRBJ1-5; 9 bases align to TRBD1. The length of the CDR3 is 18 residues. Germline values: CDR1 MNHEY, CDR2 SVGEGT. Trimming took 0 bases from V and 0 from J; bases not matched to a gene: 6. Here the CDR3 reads CASSYSSRTGASNQPQHF. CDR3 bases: TGTGCCAGCAGTTACTCATCCCGGACAGGGGCTAGCAATCAGCCCCAGCATTTT.

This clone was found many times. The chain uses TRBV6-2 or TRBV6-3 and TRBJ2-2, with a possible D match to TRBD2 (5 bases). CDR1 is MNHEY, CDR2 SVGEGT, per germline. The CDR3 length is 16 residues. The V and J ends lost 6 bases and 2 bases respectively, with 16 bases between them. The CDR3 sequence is CASSLLGLSNTGELFF. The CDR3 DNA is TGTGCCAGCAGCCTACTAGGGCTATCAAACACCGGGGAGCTGTTTTTT.

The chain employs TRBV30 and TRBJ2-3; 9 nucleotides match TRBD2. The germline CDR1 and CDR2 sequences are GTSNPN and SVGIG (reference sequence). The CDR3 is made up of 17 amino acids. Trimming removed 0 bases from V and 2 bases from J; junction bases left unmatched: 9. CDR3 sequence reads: CAWSVGGSGGFTDTQYF. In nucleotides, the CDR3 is TGTGCCTGGAGTGTAGGGGGTAGCGGGGGTTTCACAGATACGCAGTATTTT.

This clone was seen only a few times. The CDR3 DNA sequence: TGCGCCAGCAGCTTGATTGTCGCCGGGGAGCTGTTTTTT. Translating it yields CASSLIVAGELFF. V usage is TRBV5-1 and J usage is TRBJ2-2, with D unclear. CDR1 SGHRS and CDR2 YFSETQ come from the germline V gene. This CDR3 is 13 amino acids long. V gave up 1 base and J gave up 6 bases, with 7 bases separating them.

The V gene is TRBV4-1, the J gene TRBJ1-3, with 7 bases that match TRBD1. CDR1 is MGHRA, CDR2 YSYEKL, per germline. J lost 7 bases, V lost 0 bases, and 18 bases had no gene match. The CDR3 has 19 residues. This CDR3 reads CASSQEISGGYSFGNTIYF. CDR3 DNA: TGCGCCAGCAGCCAAGAGATTTCAGGGGGTTACTCGTTTGGCAACACCATATATTTT.

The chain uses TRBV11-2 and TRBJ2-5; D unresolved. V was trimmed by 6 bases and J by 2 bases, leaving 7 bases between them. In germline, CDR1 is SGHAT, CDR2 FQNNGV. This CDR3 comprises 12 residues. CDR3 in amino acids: CASRQTQETQYF. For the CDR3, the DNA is TGTGCCAGCAGACAGACACAAGAGACCCAGTACTTC.

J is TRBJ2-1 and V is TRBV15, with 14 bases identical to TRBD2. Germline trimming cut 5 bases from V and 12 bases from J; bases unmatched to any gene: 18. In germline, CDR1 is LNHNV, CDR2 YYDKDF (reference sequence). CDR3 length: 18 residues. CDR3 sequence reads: CATSGGTSGGGGLIMQFF. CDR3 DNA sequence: TGTGCCACCAGCGGAGGGACTAGCGGGGGTGGTGGTCTAATTATGCAGTTCTTC.

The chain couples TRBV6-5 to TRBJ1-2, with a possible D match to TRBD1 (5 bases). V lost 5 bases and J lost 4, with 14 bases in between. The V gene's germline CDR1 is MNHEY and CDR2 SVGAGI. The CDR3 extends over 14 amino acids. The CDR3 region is CASSPRAISYGYTF. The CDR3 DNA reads TGTGCCAGCAGTCCCAGGGCCATTTCCTATGGCTACACCTTC.

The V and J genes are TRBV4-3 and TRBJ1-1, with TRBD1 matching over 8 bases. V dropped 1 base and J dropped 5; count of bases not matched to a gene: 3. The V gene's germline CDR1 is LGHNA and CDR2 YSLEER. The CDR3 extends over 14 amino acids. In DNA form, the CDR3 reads TGCGCCAGCAGCCAAGGGACAGGGAGTACTGAAGCTTTCTTT. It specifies CASSQGTGSTEAFF.

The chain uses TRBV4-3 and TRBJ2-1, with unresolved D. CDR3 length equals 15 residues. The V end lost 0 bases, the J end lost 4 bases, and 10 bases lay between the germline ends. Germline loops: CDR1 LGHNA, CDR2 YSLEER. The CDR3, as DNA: TGCGCCAGCAGCCAAGATCTAATACCTTACAATGAGCAGTTCTTC. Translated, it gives CASSQDLIPYNEQFF.